A selection of T cell receptor beta chains follows, all from one sample in a study of cytotoxic CD8 clonotypes in ibrutinib-treated CLL. The protocol was immunoSEQ multiplex PCR, while the TCRdb copy is restricted to in-frame clones and leaves out a portion. The data show 150,000 to 200,000 clones, with roughly 88% seen just once and about 2.9% held by the top ten. The sample consisted of PBMCs, taken at disease progression, from a patient treated with ibrutinib. All receptors come from a human donor with chronic lymphocytic leukemia. Each CDR3 is given with its conserved first and last residue. D genes are given only for firm matches. Only part of the rows carry a size: once, few, many, or a class if the clone is expanded.

abundance	v_gene	d_gene	j_gene	CDR3nt	CDR3aa
.	TRBV7-9	.	TRBJ2-5	TGTGCCAGCAGCTTTAGAGGGGCCCAGTACTTC	CASSFRGAQYF
.	TRBV30	.	TRBJ1-1	TGTGCCTGGGGAATAGGCGGTTCCGCTTTCTTT	CAWGIGGSAFF
.	TRBV5-1	TRBD2	TRBJ2-3	TGCGCCAGCAGCTCCTGGACTAGCGGGAGTCGCACAGATACGCAGTATTTT	CASSSWTSGSRTDTQYF
.	TRBV5-6	.	TRBJ1-6	TGTGCCAGCAGGAACAATAATTCACCCCTCCACTTT	CASRNNNSPLHF
once	TRBV6-1	.	TRBJ1-5	TGTGCCAGCAGTGAACTCAGGGTGCAGCCCCAGCATTTT	CASSELRVQPQHF
.	TRBV2	.	TRBJ2-3	TGTGCCAGCAGGACCTTAAGCACAGATACGCAGTATTTT	CASRTLSTDTQYF
.	TRBV29-1	.	TRBJ1-5	TGCAGCGTTTCCCTGGGATCGACGGGAAGCCAGCCCCAGCATTTT	CSVSLGSTGSQPQHF
.	TRBV5-6	.	TRBJ1-4	TGTGCCAGCAGCTTGGGGACCACCGGGGACGGGGATTTT	CASSLGTTGDGDF
.	TRBV6-6	.	TRBJ1-2	TGTGCCAGCACCACGGAGACTCTGTACTCTGGCTACACCTTC	CASTTETLYSGYTF
.	TRBV5-6	.	TRBJ2-7	TGTGCCAGCAGCTTACCCCGGGAGCCCCGGAAAAGCTCCTACGAGCAGTACTTC	CASSLPREPRKSSYEQYF
.	TRBV4-2	.	TRBJ1-2	TGTGCCAGCAGCCAAGATCTTGCTCAGGGAGCTAACTATGGCTACACCTTC	CASSQDLAQGANYGYTF
.	TRBV7-9	.	TRBJ1-2	TGTGCCAGCAGCTTAGGTAGAGCAGCTGGCTACACCTTC	CASSLGRAAGYTF
once	TRBV28	.	TRBJ1-2	TGTGCCAGCAGTTTATATCTCGGGGGCTATGGCTACACCTTC	CASSLYLGGYGYTF
once	TRBV18	TRBD2	TRBJ2-1	TGTGCCAGCTCACCAGTTAGACAGCGTGGGACTAGCGGGAACAATGAGCAGTTCTTC	CASSPVRQRGTSGNNEQFF
.	TRBV4-2	TRBD1	TRBJ2-6	TGTGCCAGCAGCCCCTGGACAGGACTCGAATCTGGGGCCAACGTCCTGACTTTC	CASSPWTGLESGANVLTF
.	TRBV5-4	TRBD2	TRBJ2-3	TGTGCCAGCAGCTGGGGAGCGGGAGAAAGCACAGATACGCAGTATTTT	CASSWGAGESTDTQYF
once	TRBV4-1	.	TRBJ1-2	TGCGCCAGCAGTCCCAGGTCTATCTATGGCTACACCTTC	CASSPRSIYGYTF
.	TRBV29-1	TRBD2	TRBJ2-3	TGCAGCGTTCGGGCTAGCGGTACAGATACGCAGTATTTT	CSVRASGTDTQYF
.	TRBV5-1	.	TRBJ1-1	TGCGCCAGCAGCAAGACGGATGATCCCACTGAAGCTTTCTTT	CASSKTDDPTEAFF
.	TRBV11-1	TRBD2	TRBJ2-7	TGTGCCAGCAGCTATTTAGCGGGTTCCTACGAGCAGTACTTC	CASSYLAGSYEQYF
.	TRBV6-1	.	TRBJ2-7	TGTGCCAGCAGTGAATGGAAGACCTCTTCCTACGAGCAGTACTTC	CASSEWKTSSYEQYF
.	TRBV9	TRBD1	TRBJ1-1	TGTGCCAGCAGCGGCGGAGGACAGGGTTTGTCACCTGAAGCTTTCTTT	CASSGGGQGLSPEAFF
.	TRBV5-1	.	TRBJ2-3	TGCGCCAGCAGCTCCCATCATAACACAGATACGCAGTATTTT	CASSSHHNTDTQYF
.	TRBV28	.	TRBJ2-7	TGTGCCAGCAGTTTATACGGGGGCATCTCCTACGAGCAGTACTTC	CASSLYGGISYEQYF
.	TRBV18	TRBD1	TRBJ1-2	TGTGCCAGCTCACTAAACCCCGGGACAGTGAATTTGGGGTACACCTTC	CASSLNPGTVNLGYTF
.	TRBV5-1	TRBD2	TRBJ2-5	TGCGCCAGCAGCTTGATGGGACTAGCCCAAGAGACCCAGTACTTC	CASSLMGLAQETQYF
once	TRBV5-4	.	TRBJ2-7	TGTGCCAGCAGCCTCCCGACAGGCAGCTCCTACGAGCAGTACTTC	CASSLPTGSSYEQYF
.	TRBV6-1	.	TRBJ1-4	TGTGCCAGCAGTGAACAGGGACTTAATGAAAAACTGTTTTTT	CASSEQGLNEKLFF
.	TRBV2	TRBD1	TRBJ1-1	TGTGCCAGCAGGGAGGGGGACAGGACGTATTCGGCTTTCTTT	CASREGDRTYSAFF
once	TRBV28	.	TRBJ2-7	TGTGCCAGCAGTTTTGAGGGGTCGTGGGAGCAGTACTTC	CASSFEGSWEQYF
few	TRBV30	TRBD2	TRBJ2-5	TGTGCCTGGAGCCCACACGGGGGGTTTTCGGAGACCCAGTACTTC	CAWSPHGGFSETQYF
.	TRBV2	.	TRBJ1-1	TGTGCCAGCAGCCCCCCGGGGAGGTCGAATACTGAAGCTTTCTTT	CASSPPGRSNTEAFF
.	TRBV7-8	TRBD1	TRBJ2-2	TGTGCCAGCAGCTCGAACAGGGGGGCTGGCATGACCACCGGGGAGCTGTTTTTT	CASSSNRGAGMTTGELFF
.	TRBV13	TRBD2	TRBJ2-3	TGTGCCAGCAGCAGTAGCGGGAGAGCCCGCACAGATACGCAGTATTTT	CASSSSGRARTDTQYF
.	TRBV7-2	.	TRBJ2-2	TGTGCCAGCAGCTTATGGGCTAGCGACTTCGGCGGGGAGCTGTTTTTT	CASSLWASDFGGELFF
.	TRBV7-6	.	TRBJ2-2	TGTGCCAGCAGCCTCCAGTTAGGTTCCCCGGGGACCACCGGGGAGCTGTTTTTT	CASSLQLGSPGTTGELFF